The next 3 T cell receptor beta chains were all read from a single sample in a study of blood T cell repertoires in COVID-19. Sequencing used immunoSEQ multiplex PCR; TCRdb keeps in-frame clones, though not all of them. The data hold some 200,000 clones, with 80% to 85% observed a single time. Sequencing was done on a sample of peripheral blood. These receptors originate from a woman aged 25-40 years who had recovered from COVID-19.

This chain uses TRBV4-1 with TRBJ2-1, with D possibly TRBD2 on 5 matching bases. The V and J ends lost 4 bases and 6 bases respectively, with 10 bases between them. Germline assignment: CDR1 MGHRA and CDR2 YSYEKL. The CDR3 runs 13 residues. The CDR3 DNA reads as TGCGCCAGCAGCCGGTGGGAGTCCAATGAGCAGTTCTTC. Translating gives CASSRWESNEQFF.

The chain links TRBV4-1 to TRBJ2-7; 10 bases are a match to TRBD2. Trimming at V came to 4 bases and at J to 4 bases, leaving 19 bases not matched to a gene. Germline V CDR1 and CDR2: MGHRA, YSYEKL. The CDR3 runs to 19 residues. CDR3 loop: CASSPEVRTSGKRAYEQYF. The CDR3 nucleotides read TGCGCCAGCAGCCCAGAGGTCCGTACTAGCGGGAAAAGAGCGTACGAGCAGTACTTC.

V gene TRBV28 combines with J gene TRBJ2-3, with a tentative D call TRBD2 (5 bases). V lost 5 bases, J lost 2 bases, and 11 bases lay in between. This CDR3 comprises 14 residues. Looked up from germline, CDR1 is MDHEN and CDR2 is SYDVKM. The CDR3 loop is CASSLGLYTDTQYF. CDR3 nucleotides: TGTGCCAGCAGTCTAGGACTGTACACAGATACGCAGTATTTT.